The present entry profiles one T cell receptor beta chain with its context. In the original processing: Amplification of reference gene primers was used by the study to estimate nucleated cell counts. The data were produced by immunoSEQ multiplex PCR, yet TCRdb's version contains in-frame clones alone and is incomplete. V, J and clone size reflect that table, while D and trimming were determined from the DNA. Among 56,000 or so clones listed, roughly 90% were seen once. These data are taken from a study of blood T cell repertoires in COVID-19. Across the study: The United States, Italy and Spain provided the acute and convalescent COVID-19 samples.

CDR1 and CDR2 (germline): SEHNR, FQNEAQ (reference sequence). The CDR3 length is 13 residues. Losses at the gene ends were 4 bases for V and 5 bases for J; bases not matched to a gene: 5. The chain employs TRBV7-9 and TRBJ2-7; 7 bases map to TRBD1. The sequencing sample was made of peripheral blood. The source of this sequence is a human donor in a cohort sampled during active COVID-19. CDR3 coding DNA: TGTGCCAGCAGCTACGACAGGGTTAACGAGCAGTACTTC. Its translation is CASSYDRVNEQYF. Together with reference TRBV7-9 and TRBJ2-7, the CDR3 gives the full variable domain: DTGVSQNPRHKITKRGQNVTFRCDPISEHNRLYWYRQTLGQGPEFLTYFQNEAQLEKSRLLSDRFSAERPKGSFSTLEIQRTEQGDSAMYLCASSYDRVNEQYFGPGTRLTVT.